The sequence of this T cell receptor beta chain was determined in a study of identical twins. TCRdb fed the 5' RACE reads into MiXCR, producing one record per CDR3 protein. The data hold about 530,000 distinct CDR3 sequences, with approximately 20% observed a single time. This CDR3 comprises 15 residues. The V and J ends lost 3 bases and 7 bases respectively, with 17 bases between them. Germline V gene lookup returns CDR1 ENHRY and CDR2 SYGVKD. Regarding this clonotype: The antigen remains unidentified.

Study outcomes and limitations: Out-of-frame alpha sequences shared between twins exhibited an excess of low generation probability.

These data also formed part of another study, on yellow fever vaccine responses in identical twins.

This chain connects TRBV10-3 to TRBJ2-3; D may be TRBD2 (7 bases). The sequence derives from a woman aged 18-30 years in good health. Sequencing was performed on CD4+ T cells sorted from blood. This chain's CDR3 is CAISDGGGGRNTQYF. The CDR3, as DNA: TGTGCCATCAGTGACGGGGGCGGGGGCCGGAATACGCAGTATTTT.